Listed here are 6 T cell receptor beta chains from one sample, sequenced in a study of neoadjuvant nivolumab and ipilimumab in lung cancer (dated by TCRdb to the early 2020s). Library construction relied on the immunoSEQ multiplex PCR assay. The clones in this table, taken by TCRdb from immuneACCESS, are in-frame only. Not every clone is retained; where verified, under half of the shortfall comes from an unresolved V gene, and the cause of the rest is unknown. This sample holds 25,000 to 30,000 clones; around four fifths were observed only once. The ten largest clones add up to approximately 8.6% of the sample. This specimen's time point label, per the study, means: at surgical resection after neoadjuvant nivolumab +/- ipilimumab. The sample was tumor tissue, taken after neoadjuvant nivolumab, alone or with ipilimumab, at or shortly before surgery. The receptors were sampled from an adult with non-small cell lung cancer.

The chain recombines TRBV19 with TRBJ2-1; either TRBD1 or TRBD2 may supply D (6 bases each). V lost 3 bases and J lost 8, with 26 bases in between. CDR3 length: 18 amino acids. Germline values: CDR1 LNHDA, CDR2 SQIVND (reference sequence). The CDR3 region has the DNA TGTGCCAGTAGTATCCTCCCCCGGGGGCGGGACGTCTTCGATGAGCAGTTCTTC. This codes for CASSILPRGRDVFDEQFF.

The V gene is TRBV30, the J gene TRBJ2-3; 11 bases are shared with TRBD2. J gave up 7 bases and V 5 bases, and 11 bases lay outside the gene matches. CDR3 size: 15 residues. Germline assignment: CDR1 GTSNPN and CDR2 SVGIG (reference sequence). CDR3 amino acids: CAWLKLAGVLNTQYF. The CDR3 coding sequence is TGTGCCTGGCTGAAACTAGCGGGAGTTCTAAATACGCAGTATTTT.

The CDR3: CAWSGAGPYEQYF. DNA for the CDR3: TGTGCCTGGAGTGGGGCAGGACCTTACGAGCAGTACTTC. The chain has TRBV30 and TRBJ2-7; D unresolved. Germline V gene data show CDR1 as GTSNPN and CDR2 as SVGIG (reference sequence). The CDR3 loop spans 13 amino acids. Trimming removed 1 base from V and 4 bases from J, with 11 bases in between.

The chain is built from TRBV11-1 and TRBJ2-1; 7 nucleotides line up with TRBD2. V dropped 5 bases and J dropped 10; count of bases not matched to a gene: 14. Per germline, CDR1 SGHAT and CDR2 FQDESV (reference sequence). The CDR3 spans 15 residues. CDR3 sequence reads: CASSPSRERAREQFF. CDR3 DNA: TGTGCCAGCAGCCCGTCGCGGGAGCGGGCCCGGGAGCAGTTCTTC.

V and J are TRBV4-1 and TRBJ1-1; TRBD1 aligns across 7 bases. This CDR3 comprises 17 residues. Germline lookup yields CDR1 MGHRA and CDR2 YSYEKL. The ends lost 3 bases at V and 5 bases at J; junction bases unmatched: 15. The CDR3 DNA is TGCGCCAGCAGCCACCAAACAGGGGATGGGCCGGATACTGAAGCTTTCTTT. This encodes CASSHQTGDGPDTEAFF.

The genes are TRBV6-1 and TRBJ1-2, with D tentatively TRBD1 (6 bases). V was clipped by 5 bases and J by 4 bases, with 14 bases between them. From germline, CDR1 is MNHNS and CDR2 SASEGT. The CDR3 loop spans 14 amino acids. CDR3 region: CASSILQGSYGYTF. The CDR3 DNA reads TGTGCCAGCAGTATTTTACAGGGTAGCTATGGCTACACCTTC.